Given below is one T cell receptor beta chain in context. This clonotype was observed a handful of times. Its antigen is still unknown. The input lacks base qualities; no much larger clone sits a single base away. The data originate from a study of post-analysis software for immune sequencing data (dated by TCRdb to the mid-2010s). A note on the overall study: Disease courses on record covered relapsing-remitting, secondary progressive and progressive-relapsing multiple sclerosis, though some patients had no subtype annotation. A subset of samples was prepared in parallel using single-end sample barcoding, then pooled and co-amplified after Illumina adapter ligation. Patient repertoires were compared against over ten previously published healthy control repertoires from donors aged about 6 to 28 years. Overall results and qualifications from the work: Normalized Chao1 diversity was significantly lower in multiple sclerosis patients than controls, suggesting substantial peripheral T-cell clonal expansion. Significantly higher frequencies in patients than in controls were found for several TRBV segments, including TRBV5-6, TRBV5-1 and TRBV20-1. The control group was slightly older than the multiple sclerosis patient group. When samples were clustered directly using the F measure, samples prepared in the same batch co-clustered strongly, which prompted a batch-effect correction.

The meaning of the sample's time point label: second blood draw from one MS patient after hematopoietic stem cell transplantation. To demonstrate the VDJtools post-analysis software, TCR beta repertoires were profiled from the peripheral blood of more than ten young patients with multiple sclerosis. The multiple sclerosis patients were children and adolescents ranging in age from roughly 6 to 15 years. Library preparation was by PCR. Sequenced using an Illumina HiSeq 2500. To reduce PCR and sequencing biases, unique molecular identifiers were incorporated into the TCR beta cDNA libraries. Per 1 to 10 million input T cells, roughly 500,000 cDNA molecules were obtained, such that each molecule approximated one T cell. The patient libraries were prepared and sequenced using the same protocol as the earlier healthy control dataset. Samples belonging to the same batch were prepared together, multiplexed and sequenced on a shared HiSeq lane. From the authors' description of their analysis: Raw barcoded reads were processed with MIGEC, and single-read molecular identifier groups were discarded before consensus assembly and CDR3 extraction. VDJtools was used for post-analysis of the clonotype tables, with diversity normalized by down-sampling every dataset to the smallest sample size. Repertoire overlap clustering matched CDR3 amino acid but not nucleotide sequences to correct batch-related cross-sample contamination. TCRdb reprocessed the public reads (quality trimming at Q25 with fastp, clone calling with MiXCR) and kept in-frame beta chains. Merged by CDR3 protein, the rows form single entries marked with the most common genes and DNA. None of the V and J calls come from the authors' own analysis; TCRdb made them. The sample includes about 160,000 distinct CDR3 sequences, with about 36% observed a single time. Jointly, the top ten make up under 30% of the sample.

The CDR3 goes from the cysteine to the phenylalanine over 13 residues. CDR3 DNA is the only sequence kept; it has 39 bases, read in frame from the first base. Cut back by 3 bases and 11 bases, the V and J ends lie 16 bases apart. The TCR was taken from a girl aged 5-17 years with multiple sclerosis. Donor details come from another sample of the same person, matched by shared clones. The specimen was blood, collected after autologous hematopoietic stem cell transplantation. Rearrangement joined TRBV12-3 or TRBV12-4 to TRBJ2-5; the D gene is possibly TRBD1 or TRBD2, with 6 bases matching each. DNA sequence: TGTGCCAGCAGTTTTGGGCAGGGGACTGAGCAGTACTTC. Translation gives CASSFGQGTEQYF.